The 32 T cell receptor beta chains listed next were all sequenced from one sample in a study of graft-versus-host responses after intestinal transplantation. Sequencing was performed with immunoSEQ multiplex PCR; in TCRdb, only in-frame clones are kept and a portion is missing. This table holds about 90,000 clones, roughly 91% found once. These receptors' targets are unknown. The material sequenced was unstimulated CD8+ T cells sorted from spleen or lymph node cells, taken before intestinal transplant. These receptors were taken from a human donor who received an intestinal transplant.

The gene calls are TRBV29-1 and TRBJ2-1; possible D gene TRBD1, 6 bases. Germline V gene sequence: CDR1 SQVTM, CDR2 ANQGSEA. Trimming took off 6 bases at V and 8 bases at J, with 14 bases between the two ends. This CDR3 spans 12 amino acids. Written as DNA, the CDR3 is TGCAGCGTCCCACAGGGTAGGGATGAGCAGTTCTTC. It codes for CSVPQGRDEQFF.

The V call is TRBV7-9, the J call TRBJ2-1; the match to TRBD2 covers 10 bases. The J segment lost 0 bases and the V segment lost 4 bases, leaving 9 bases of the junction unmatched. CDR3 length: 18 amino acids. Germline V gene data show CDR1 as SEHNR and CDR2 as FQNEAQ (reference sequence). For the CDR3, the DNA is TGTGCCAGCAGCTCCACCTCTAGCGGGGGCGGCTCCTACAATGAGCAGTTCTTC. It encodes CASSSTSSGGGSYNEQFF.

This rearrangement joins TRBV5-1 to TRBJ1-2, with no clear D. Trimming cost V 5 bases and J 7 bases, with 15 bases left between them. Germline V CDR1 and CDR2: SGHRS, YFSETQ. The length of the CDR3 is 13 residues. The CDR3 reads CASSYRDMSGYTF. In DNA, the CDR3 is TGCGCCAGCAGTTACCGGGATATGAGTGGCTACACCTTC. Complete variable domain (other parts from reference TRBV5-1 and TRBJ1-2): KAGVTQTPRYLIKTRGQQVTLSCSPISGHRSVSWYQQTPGQGLQFLFEYFSETQRNKGNFPGRFSGRQFSNSRSEMNVSTLELGDSALYLCASSYRDMSGYTFGSGTRLTVV.

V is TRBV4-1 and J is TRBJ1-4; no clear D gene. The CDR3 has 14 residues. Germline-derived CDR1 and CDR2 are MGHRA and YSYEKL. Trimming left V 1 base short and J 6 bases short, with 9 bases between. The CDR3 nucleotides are TGCGCCAGCAGCCAAGCCCCCCAGGATGAAAAACTGTTTTTT. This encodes CASSQAPQDEKLFF.

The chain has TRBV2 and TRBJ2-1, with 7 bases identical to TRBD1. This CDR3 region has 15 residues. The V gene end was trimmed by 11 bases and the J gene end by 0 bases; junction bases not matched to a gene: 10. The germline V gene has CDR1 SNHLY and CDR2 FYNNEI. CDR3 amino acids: CAHREGASSYNEQFF. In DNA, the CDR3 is TGTGCCCACCGCGAGGGGGCGAGCTCCTACAATGAGCAGTTCTTC.

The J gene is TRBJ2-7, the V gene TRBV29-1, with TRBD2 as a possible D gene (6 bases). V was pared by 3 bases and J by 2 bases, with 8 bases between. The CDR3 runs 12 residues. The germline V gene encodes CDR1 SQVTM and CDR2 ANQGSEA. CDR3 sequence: CSVDGGTYEQYF. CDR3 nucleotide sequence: TGCAGCGTTGATGGGGGGACCTACGAGCAGTACTTC.

The CDR3 protein is CAWTSGANVLTF. CDR3 DNA sequence: TGTGCCTGGACTAGCGGGGCCAACGTCCTGACTTTC. J is TRBJ2-6 and V is TRBV30, with D possibly matching TRBD2 (5 bases). The CDR3 runs 12 residues. In germline, CDR1 is GTSNPN, CDR2 SVGIG (reference sequence). The V and J ends lost 4 bases and 4 bases respectively, with 5 bases between them.

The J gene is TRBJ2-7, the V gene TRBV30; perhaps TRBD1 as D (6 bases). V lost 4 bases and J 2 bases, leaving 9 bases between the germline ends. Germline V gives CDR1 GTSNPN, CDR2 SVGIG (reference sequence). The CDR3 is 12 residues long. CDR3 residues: CAWNTGPYEQYF. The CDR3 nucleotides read TGTGCCTGGAATACAGGGCCCTACGAGCAGTACTTC.

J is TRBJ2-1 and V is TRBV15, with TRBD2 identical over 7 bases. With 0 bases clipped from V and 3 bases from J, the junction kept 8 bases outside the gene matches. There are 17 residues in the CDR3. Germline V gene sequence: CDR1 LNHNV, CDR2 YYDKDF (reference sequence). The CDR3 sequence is CATSRDQLATYYNEQFF. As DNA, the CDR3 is TGTGCCACCAGCAGAGATCAACTAGCGACGTACTACAATGAGCAGTTCTTC.

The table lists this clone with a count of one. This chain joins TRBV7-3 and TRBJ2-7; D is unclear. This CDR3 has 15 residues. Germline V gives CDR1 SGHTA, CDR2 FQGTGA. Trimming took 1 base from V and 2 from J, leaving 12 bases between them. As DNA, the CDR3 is TGTGCCAGCAGCTTAAGTCGCGCAAACCCCTACGAGCAGTACTTC. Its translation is CASSLSRANPYEQYF.

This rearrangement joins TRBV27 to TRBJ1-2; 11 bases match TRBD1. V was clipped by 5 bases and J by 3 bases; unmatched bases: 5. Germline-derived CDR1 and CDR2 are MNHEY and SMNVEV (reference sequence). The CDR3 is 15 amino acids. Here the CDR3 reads CASSPRTGGHYGYTF. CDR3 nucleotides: TGTGCCAGCAGTCCGAGGACAGGGGGCCACTATGGCTACACCTTC.

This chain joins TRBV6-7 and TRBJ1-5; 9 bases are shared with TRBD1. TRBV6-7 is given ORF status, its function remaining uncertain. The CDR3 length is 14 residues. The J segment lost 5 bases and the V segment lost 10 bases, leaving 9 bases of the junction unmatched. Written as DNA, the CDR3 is TGTGCCAACGTGACAGGGGGTACGGATCAGCCCCAGCATTTT. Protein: CANVTGGTDQPQHF.

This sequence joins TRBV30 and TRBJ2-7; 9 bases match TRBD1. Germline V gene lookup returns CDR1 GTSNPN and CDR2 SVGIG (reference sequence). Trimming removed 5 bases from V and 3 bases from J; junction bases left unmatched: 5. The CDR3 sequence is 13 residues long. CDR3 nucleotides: TGTGCCTGGGCCGGGACAGGGTACTACGAGCAGTACTTC. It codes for CAWAGTGYYEQYF.

The CDR3 DNA follows: TGTGCCAGTAGCCTAGCGGGGGACGAGCAGTACTTC. Protein product: CASSLAGDEQYF. V usage is TRBV19 and J usage is TRBJ2-7; TRBD2 aligns across 10 bases. Losses at the gene ends were 6 bases for V and 5 bases for J; bases not matched to a gene: 1. The CDR3 contains 12 residues. Germline V gives CDR1 LNHDA, CDR2 SQIVND (reference sequence). The full variable domain, in which reference TRBV19 and TRBJ2-7 provide the parts outside the CDR3, is DGGITQSPKYLFRKEGQNVTLSCEQNLNHDAMYWYRQDPGQGLRLIYYSQIVNDFQKGDIAEGYSVSREKKESFPLTVTSAQKNPTAFYLCASSLAGDEQYFGPGTRLTVT.

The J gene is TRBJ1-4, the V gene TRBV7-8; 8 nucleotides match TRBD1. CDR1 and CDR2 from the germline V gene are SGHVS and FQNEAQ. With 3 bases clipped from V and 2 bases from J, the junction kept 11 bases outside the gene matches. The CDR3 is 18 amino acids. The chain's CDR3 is CASSFFLGQGATNEKLFF. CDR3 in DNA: TGTGCCAGCAGCTTTTTTTTGGGGCAGGGGGCTACTAATGAAAAACTGTTTTTT.

Here the CDR3 reads CASDWQGGTEAFF. The DNA for the CDR3 is TGTGCCAGCGACTGGCAGGGAGGGACTGAAGCTTTCTTT. The chain combines TRBV19 with TRBJ1-1, with D maybe TRBD1 (5 bases). The CDR3 extends over 13 amino acids. Trimming removed 9 bases from V and 5 bases from J, with 16 bases in between. Germline V gene lookup returns CDR1 LNHDA and CDR2 SQIVND (reference sequence).

The CDR3 DNA sequence: TGTGCCAGCAGTCCACGGGGACAGGGTCACACTGAAGCTTTCTTT. This translates into CASSPRGQGHTEAFF. The chain is built from TRBV6-1 and TRBJ1-1; 9 bases line up with TRBD1. The J segment lost 3 bases and the V segment lost 5 bases, leaving 7 bases of the junction unmatched. CDR3 length: 15 residues. Germline values: CDR1 MNHNS, CDR2 SASEGT.

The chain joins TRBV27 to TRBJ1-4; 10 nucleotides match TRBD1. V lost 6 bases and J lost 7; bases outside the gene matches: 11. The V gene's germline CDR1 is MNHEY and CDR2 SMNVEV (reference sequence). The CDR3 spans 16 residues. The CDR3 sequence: CASRTIPGQGSEKLFF. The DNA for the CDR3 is TGTGCCAGCAGAACAATCCCGGGACAGGGGAGTGAAAAACTGTTTTTT.

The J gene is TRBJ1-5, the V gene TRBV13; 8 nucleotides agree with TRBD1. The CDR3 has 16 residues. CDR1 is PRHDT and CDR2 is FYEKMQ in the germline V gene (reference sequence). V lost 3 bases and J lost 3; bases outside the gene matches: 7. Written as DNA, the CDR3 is TGTGCCAGCAGCTTTACACAGGGGGTCGCCAATCAGCCCCAGCATTTT. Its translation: CASSFTQGVANQPQHF.

The CDR3 DNA reads TGCGCCAGCAGCTTGTTTACAGGGGCAGATTACTACTCCGGGGAGCTGTTTTTT. Amino acid sequence: CASSLFTGADYYSGELFF. The V gene is TRBV5-1, the J gene TRBJ2-2, with 7 bases aligning to TRBD1. The CDR3 totals 18 residues. V was pared by 1 base and J by 6 bases, with 15 bases of the junction left unmatched. The germline gives CDR1 SGHRS, CDR2 YFSETQ.

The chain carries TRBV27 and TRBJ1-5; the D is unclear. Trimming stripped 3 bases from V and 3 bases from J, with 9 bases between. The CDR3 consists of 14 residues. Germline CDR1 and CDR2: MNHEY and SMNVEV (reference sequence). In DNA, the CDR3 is TGTGCCAGCAGTTTTTCGGGGTTCAATCAGCCCCAGCATTTT. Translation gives CASSFSGFNQPQHF.

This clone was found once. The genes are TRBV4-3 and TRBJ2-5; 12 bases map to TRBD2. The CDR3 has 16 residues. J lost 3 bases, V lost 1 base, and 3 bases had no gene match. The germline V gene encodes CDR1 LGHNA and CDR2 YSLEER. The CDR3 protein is CASSQARTSGKETQYF. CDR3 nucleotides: TGCGCCAGCAGCCAAGCCAGGACTAGCGGGAAAGAGACCCAGTACTTC.

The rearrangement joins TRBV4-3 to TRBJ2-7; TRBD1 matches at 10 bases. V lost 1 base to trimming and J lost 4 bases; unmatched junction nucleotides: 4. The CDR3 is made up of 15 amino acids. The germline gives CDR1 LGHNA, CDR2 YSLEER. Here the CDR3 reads CASSQARGQGYEQYF. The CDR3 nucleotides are TGCGCCAGCAGCCAAGCCCGGGGACAGGGGTACGAGCAGTACTTC.

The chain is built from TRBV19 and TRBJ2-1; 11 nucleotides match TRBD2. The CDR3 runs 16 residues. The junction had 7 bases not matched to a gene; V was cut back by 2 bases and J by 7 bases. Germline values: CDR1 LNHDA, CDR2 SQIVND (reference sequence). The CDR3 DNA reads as TGTGCCAGTAGTATACTAGCGGGAGGTGCCACTAATGAGCAGTTCTTC. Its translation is CASSILAGGATNEQFF.

The DNA for the CDR3 is TGTGCCAGCAGCGTAGGGACTATATACAATGAGCAGTTCTTC. Protein sequence: CASSVGTIYNEQFF. The V call is TRBV9, the J call TRBJ2-1; a weak D match, TRBD2 (6 bases). The V gene lost 0 bases and the J gene lost 4 bases, with 8 bases spanning the gap. CDR1 is SGDLS, CDR2 YYNGEE, per germline. There are 14 residues in the CDR3. Full variable domain (outside the CDR3, taken from reference TRBV9 and TRBJ2-1): DSGVTQTPKHLITATGQRVTLRCSPRSGDLSVYWYQQSLDQGLQFLIQYYNGEERAKGNILERFSAQQFPDLHSELNLSSLELGDSALYFCASSVGTIYNEQFFGPGTRLTVL.

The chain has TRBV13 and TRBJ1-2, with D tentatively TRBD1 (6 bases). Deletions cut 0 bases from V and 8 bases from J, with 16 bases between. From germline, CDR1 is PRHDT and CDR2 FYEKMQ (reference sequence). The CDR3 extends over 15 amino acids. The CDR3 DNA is TGTGCCAGCAGCTTAGGTCAGGGGCTGAGAGGAGGCTACACCTTC. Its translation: CASSLGQGLRGGYTF.

In DNA form, the CDR3 reads TGTGCCAGCAGTTACACGGCAGGGGGTGAGCCCCAGCATTTT. As protein: CASSYTAGGEPQHF. The rearrangement uses TRBV6-5 and TRBJ1-5; TRBD1 agrees at 7 bases. Germline V gene data show CDR1 as MNHEY and CDR2 as SVGAGI. Germline trimming cut 2 bases from V and 8 bases from J; bases unmatched to any gene: 6. The CDR3 covers 14 residues.

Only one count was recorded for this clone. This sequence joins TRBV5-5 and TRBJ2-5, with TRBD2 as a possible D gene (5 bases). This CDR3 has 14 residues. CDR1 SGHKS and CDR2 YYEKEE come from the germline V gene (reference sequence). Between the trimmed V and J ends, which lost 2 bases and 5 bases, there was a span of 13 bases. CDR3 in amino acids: CASSFWRTGETQYF. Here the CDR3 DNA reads TGTGCCAGCAGCTTTTGGAGGACGGGGGAGACCCAGTACTTC.

This chain's CDR3 is CASSGGTAPNYGYTF. CDR3 DNA sequence: TGTGCCAGCAGCGGGGGGACGGCTCCCAACTATGGCTACACCTTC. The chain uses TRBV5-4 and TRBJ1-2, with D perhaps matching TRBD1 (5 bases). This CDR3 is 15 amino acids long. The germline gives CDR1 SGHNT, CDR2 YYREEE (reference sequence). Between the trimmed V and J ends, which lost 4 bases and 2 bases, there was a span of 15 bases.

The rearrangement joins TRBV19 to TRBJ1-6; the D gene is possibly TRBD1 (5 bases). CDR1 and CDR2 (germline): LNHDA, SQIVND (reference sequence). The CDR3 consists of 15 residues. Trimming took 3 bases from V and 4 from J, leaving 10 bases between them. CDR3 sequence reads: CASSMGQVYNSPLHF. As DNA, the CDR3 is TGTGCCAGTAGTATGGGGCAGGTATATAATTCACCCCTCCACTTT. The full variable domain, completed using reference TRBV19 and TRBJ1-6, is DGGITQSPKYLFRKEGQNVTLSCEQNLNHDAMYWYRQDPGQGLRLIYYSQIVNDFQKGDIAEGYSVSREKKESFPLTVTSAQKNPTAFYLCASSMGQVYNSPLHFGNGTRLTVT.

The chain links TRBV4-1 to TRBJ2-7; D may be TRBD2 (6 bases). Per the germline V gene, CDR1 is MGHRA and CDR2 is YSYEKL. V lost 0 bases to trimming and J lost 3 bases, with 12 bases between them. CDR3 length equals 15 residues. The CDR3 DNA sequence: TGCGCCAGCAGCCAAGATAGCGGCAGCCTCTACGAGCAGTACTTC. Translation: CASSQDSGSLYEQYF.

CDR3 residues: CASRPTGLADPDTQYF. In DNA, the CDR3 is TGTGCCAGTAGACCCACGGGACTAGCGGACCCAGATACGCAGTATTTT. V is TRBV19 and J is TRBJ2-3, with TRBD2 identical over 11 bases. CDR3 size: 16 residues. Germline CDR1 is LNHDA and CDR2 is SQIVND (reference sequence). V lost 6 bases, J lost 4 bases, and 9 bases stayed unmatched.